The source of this T cell receptor (beta chain) is a study of T cell clonality in common variable immunodeficiency (dated by TCRdb to the mid-2010s). General study outcomes and caveats: Healthy controls shared more TCRbeta clones with each other than CVID subjects shared among themselves (p < 0.0001). It was noted by the authors that sequencing of the repertoires of T cell subpopulations would be needed to clarify the cause of the increased clonality in CVID. Patient heterogeneity within the CVID cohort put limits on correlating repertoire features with clinical complications. Reportedly, TCRbeta sequences from CVID had fewer deletions and N-nucleotide insertions, and highly modified clones with 13 or more V deletions were absent from CVID. Even though DNA input was equal, the average per sample came to 82,000 or so unique sequences for controls compared with around 33,000 for CVID samples. Compared with healthy controls, CVID subjects showed increased TCRbeta clonality (t-test p = 0.018), a feature most characteristic of about a third of subjects.

For sequencing input, CVID and control samples contributed equivalent amounts of genomic DNA. For every sample, a 60 bp segment covering the rearranged TCRbeta CDR3 region was amplified and then sequenced. The immunoSEQ assay, a bias-corrected multiplex PCR with high-throughput sequencing, was employed for TCRbeta amplification. Per the original workflow: Every unique nucleotide sequence was considered a clone and was annotated with V, D and J genes, copy number and frequency. Sequences were labeled productive if in frame, and non-productive if out of frame or containing stop codons. As previously described, Shannon's entropy was used to calculate clonality. Mean CDR3 Kyte-Doolittle hydropathy was derived from the predicted amino acid sequences of productive clones. The R hclust function was used to hierarchically cluster scaled V gene usage with Manhattan distance and complete linkage. Clone sharing by CDR3 amino acid sequence was assessed by resampling 12 repertoires per group over 100 rounds. The repertoires were searched for around 70 published EBV-specific and almost 250 published CMV-specific TCRbeta sequences. After two CVID samples that produced fewer than 10,000 sequences were dropped from the analysis, 35 to 45 CVID repertoires remained. Entries here come from immuneACCESS through TCRdb and include only in-frame sequences with V and J called. Some clones fail to appear in such tables; in the studies checked, an unresolved V gene covers under half of the shortfall, and the cause of the remainder is unknown. The V and J calls and clone size were taken over from that table, and D and trimming were inferred from the DNA. Here the sample lists tens of thousands of clones, none seen once only. The ten top clones hold 5% to 6.5% of the sample.

Standard criteria, namely reduction of serum IgG, IgA and/or IgM below the normal range together with specific antibody deficiency, were applied for the diagnosis of CVID. There were fewer than 45 subjects in the CVID group (approximately 30 male and around 15 female), ranging in age from about 9 to 65 years, with a mean age of 40. Predominantly Caucasian heritage was noted among both the CVID patients and the healthy controls. Replacement immunoglobulin therapy had been administered to all CVID subjects for at least one year at the time of study participation. At blood collection, none of the CVID subjects was ill or on immunomodulatory or immunosuppressive medication. Heparinized peripheral whole blood samples of roughly 5 to 8 ml were obtained from each donor. Genomic DNA from adults with common variable immune deficiency (CVID) and from healthy adult controls was used to sequence TCRbeta CDR3 repertoires. Diluted blood was density-centrifuged over Hypaque 1077 or Ficoll-Paque to isolate peripheral blood mononuclear cells. Genomic DNA was extracted from unsorted mononuclear cells by Qiagen column purification or by a centrifugation-based method.

Trimmed from V: 4 bases; trimmed from J: 0 bases; junction bases lacking a gene match: 18. CDR1 LGHNA and CDR2 YNFKEQ were looked up in the germline V gene. The CDR3 has 21 amino acids, counting the end cysteine and phenylalanine. The 54 bases shown cover part of the CDR3, and their frame starts at base 1. This clone appeared many times. No antigen is known for it. The observed sequence ends 3 residues before the CDR3 terminus, with the missing tail filled in from the germline J gene. The sequence links TRBV4-2 to TRBJ1-3; a stretch of 10 junction bases matches TRBD1. The origin of this receptor is a human donor with common variable immunodeficiency. Sequencing input: peripheral blood mononuclear cells. Here the CDR3 is given as CASSPRTPTGGGLLSGNTIYF. The DNA read from the CDR3 is TGTGCCAGCAGCCCCCGGACCCCGACAGGGGGCGGGTTGCTCTCTGGAAACACC.